A selection of T cell receptor beta chains follows, all from one sample in a study of patients and donors after allogeneic stem cell transplantation. TCRdb itself ran the RT-PCR reads through MiXCR, one entry per CDR3 protein. The sample has 25,000 to 35,000 distinct CDR3 sequences; approximately 6.2% are singletons. Sequencing was performed on blood, either unsorted or a sorted T cell fraction (not recorded which). These receptors originate from a human donor who was either an allogeneic HSCT recipient or a stem cell or donor lymphocyte infusion donor (not recorded which). It is not recorded whose cells these are; they may come from a transplant donor. CDR3s include the opening cysteine and the closing phenylalanine or tryptophan. A D gene is named only where the DNA matches it firmly. The size field is filled for only some rows; it gives once, few, many or a size class.

V: TRBV7-2
J: TRBJ1-5
size: many
D: -
DNA: TGTGCCAGCAGCCGCATTGGGGGCGGACAGCCCCAGCATTTT
CDR3: CASSRIGGGQPQHF

V: TRBV3-2
J: TRBJ2-2
size: -
D: -
DNA: TGTGCCAGCAGCCCTGGGACAGGGCTAAACACCGGGGAGCTGTTTTTT
CDR3: CASSPGTGLNTGELFF

V: TRBV12-3/TRBV12-4
J: TRBJ2-3
size: few
D: -
DNA: TGTGCCAGCTTCCGGAAAGCTCCCACAGATACGCAGTATTTT
CDR3: CASFRKAPTDTQYF

V: TRBV24-1
J: TRBJ2-4
size: -
D: -
DNA: TGTGCCACCAGTGGTTCAGGGAACATTCAGTACTTC
CDR3: CATSGSGNIQYF

V: TRBV7-2
J: TRBJ2-1
size: -
D: -
DNA: TGTGCCAGCAGCTTAAAGGGGTGGGTAGTTAACCCCTACAATGAGCAGTTCTTC
CDR3: CASSLKGWVVNPYNEQFF

V: TRBV6-2/TRBV6-3
J: TRBJ2-1
size: -
D: -
DNA: TGTGCCAGCTTCTCGGGGGGCCGCTCCTACAATGAGCAGTTCTTC
CDR3: CASFSGGRSYNEQFF

V: TRBV2
J: TRBJ2-1
size: few
D: TRBD2
DNA: TGTGCCAGCAGTGAAGGGCTAGCGGGATCCTCACAGTTCTTC
CDR3: CASSEGLAGSSQFF

V: TRBV24-1
J: TRBJ2-1
size: many
D: -
DNA: TGTGCCACCAGTGATTTGAAAGGGTACAATGAGCAGTTCTTC
CDR3: CATSDLKGYNEQFF

V: TRBV24-1
J: TRBJ2-3
size: many
D: -
DNA: TGTGCCACCAGTGCCCGGCAGGGTACGCAGTATTTT
CDR3: CATSARQGTQYF

V: TRBV4-3
J: TRBJ2-5
size: many
D: -
DNA: TGCGCCAGCAGCCAAGATCTGCAGGGTATAGAGGAGACCCAGTACTTC
CDR3: CASSQDLQGIEETQYF

V: TRBV4-1
J: TRBJ2-2
size: many
D: -
DNA: TGCGCCAGCAGCCCTCGGACAGAAACGAACACCGGGGAGCTGTTTTTT
CDR3: CASSPRTETNTGELFF

V: TRBV10-3
J: TRBJ1-2
size: many
D: -
DNA: TGTGCCATTTCGGATGTAGATGGTGGCTACACCTTC
CDR3: CAISDVDGGYTF

V: TRBV28
J: TRBJ2-2
size: many
D: -
DNA: TGTGCCAGCACCTCATCCCGGTGGGGGCGCGACACCGGGGAGCTGTTTTTT
CDR3: CASTSSRWGRDTGELFF

V: TRBV24-1
J: TRBJ2-1
size: -
D: TRBD2
DNA: TGTGCCACCAGGGGGACTAGCGCCAACAATGAGCAGTTCTTC
CDR3: CATRGTSANNEQFF

V: TRBV9
J: TRBJ2-5
size: many
D: -
DNA: TGTGCCAGCAGCGTAGGGGGGGGCAGCCTGCAAGAGACCCAGTACTTC
CDR3: CASSVGGGSLQETQYF

V: TRBV28
J: TRBJ1-1
size: many
D: -
DNA: TGTGCCAGCAGTTTCCCCACCTTAGCGAGGACTGAAGCTTTCTTT
CDR3: CASSFPTLARTEAFF

V: TRBV24-1
J: TRBJ1-4
size: many
D: TRBD1
DNA: TGTGCCACCAGTGGGACAGGGATGTATGAAAAACTGTTTTTT
CDR3: CATSGTGMYEKLFF

V: TRBV11-3
J: TRBJ2-5
size: few
D: TRBD1
DNA: TGTGCCAGCAGCAACCAACAGGGGGCGGGAGAGACCCAGTACTTC
CDR3: CASSNQQGAGETQYF

V: TRBV11-2
J: TRBJ2-5
size: many
D: -
DNA: TGTGCCAGCAGCCGGGAAGAGACCCAGTACTTC
CDR3: CASSREETQYF

V: TRBV7-9
J: TRBJ2-5
size: -
D: TRBD1
DNA: TGTGCCAGCAGCCACCGACAGGGAAAGGAGACCCAGTACTTC
CDR3: CASSHRQGKETQYF

V: TRBV7-2
J: TRBJ1-5
size: many
D: -
DNA: TGTGCCAGCAGCTTTCCTGCTAGGCCCCAGCATTTT
CDR3: CASSFPARPQHF

V: TRBV18
J: TRBJ2-3
size: many
D: -
DNA: TGTGCCAGCTCACCACCTTCGGTGGTGGATACGCAGTATTTT
CDR3: CASSPPSVVDTQYF

V: TRBV12-3/TRBV12-4
J: TRBJ2-1
size: -
D: TRBD2
DNA: TGTGCCAGCAGTGCTAGACTAGCAGGTGAGCAGTTCTTC
CDR3: CASSARLAGEQFF

V: TRBV11-2
J: TRBJ1-5
size: many
D: -
DNA: TGTGCCAGCAGCCACAGGGATCAGCCCCAGCATTTT
CDR3: CASSHRDQPQHF

V: TRBV20-1
J: TRBJ2-7
size: many
D: -
DNA: TGCAGTGCTAGCGGAAGCTCCTACGAGCAGTACTTC
CDR3: CSASGSSYEQYF

V: TRBV7-3
J: TRBJ2-2
size: few
D: TRBD1
DNA: TGTGCCAGCAGCCCTCGACAGGGCCGAGGGGAGCTGTTTTTT
CDR3: CASSPRQGRGELFF

V: TRBV4-2
J: TRBJ2-3
size: many
D: TRBD2
DNA: TGTGCCAGCAGCCAAGATCAGGCTAGCGGGAGCACAGATACGCAGTATTTT
CDR3: CASSQDQASGSTDTQYF

V: TRBV20-1
J: TRBJ1-6
size: many
D: -
DNA: TGCAGTGCTAGTCGGGGGTGGAATTCACCCCTCCACTTT
CDR3: CSASRGWNSPLHF

V: TRBV4-1
J: TRBJ2-4
size: many
D: -
DNA: TGCGCCAGCAGCCAAAGTGGAGCCAAAAACATTCAGTACTTC
CDR3: CASSQSGAKNIQYF

V: TRBV5-1
J: TRBJ2-7
size: -
D: TRBD2
DNA: TGCGCCAGCAGCTTGCAAGCGGGAGGCCCCTACGAGCAGTACTTC
CDR3: CASSLQAGGPYEQYF

V: TRBV28
J: TRBJ1-2
size: -
D: -
DNA: TGTGCCAGCAGTTTATCGCCGGGTAACTATGGCTACACCTTC
CDR3: CASSLSPGNYGYTF

V: TRBV12-3/TRBV12-4
J: TRBJ2-5
size: many
D: TRBD1
DNA: TGTGCCAGCAGGTACAGGGGTTGGCGACTGTACTTC
CDR3: CASRYRGWRLYF

V: TRBV28
J: TRBJ1-2
size: many
D: -
DNA: TGTGCCAGCAGTTTTTCACGGAACTATGGCTACACCTTC
CDR3: CASSFSRNYGYTF

V: TRBV6-6
J: TRBJ1-5
size: many
D: TRBD1
DNA: TGTGCCAGCAGTTACTCCCCCACAGGGGCTCAGCCCCAGCATTTT
CDR3: CASSYSPTGAQPQHF

V: TRBV11-2
J: TRBJ2-6
size: many
D: -
DNA: TGTGCCAGCACCTTAGAGAGGGGGGGCAACGTCCTGACTTTC
CDR3: CASTLERGGNVLTF

V: TRBV6-5
J: TRBJ1-5
size: many
D: -
DNA: TGTGCCAGCAGACCCGGGACGGGCAATCAGCCCCAGCATTTT
CDR3: CASRPGTGNQPQHF

V: TRBV4-3
J: TRBJ2-2
size: many
D: -
DNA: TGCGCCAGCAGCCCCCGTCGGAGCACCGGGGAGCTGTTTTTT
CDR3: CASSPRRSTGELFF

V: TRBV24-1
J: TRBJ2-6
size: many
D: -
DNA: TGTGCCACCAGTGATTTCTACGGGGCCAACGTCCTGACTTTC
CDR3: CATSDFYGANVLTF

V: TRBV20-1
J: TRBJ1-2
size: few
D: -
DNA: TGCAGTGCTAGGTCGACTAATCCAGCAGATGGCTACACCTTC
CDR3: CSARSTNPADGYTF

V: TRBV18
J: TRBJ1-2
size: few
D: TRBD1
DNA: TGTGCCAGCTCACCCGAGAGGAGACAGGGTCTCCGCTATGGCTACACCTTC
CDR3: CASSPERRQGLRYGYTF

V: TRBV4-3
J: TRBJ1-5
size: medium-sized
D: -
DNA: TGCGCCAGCAGCCAAGTATGGGGATCAGGGCAGCCCCAGCATTTT
CDR3: CASSQVWGSGQPQHF

V: TRBV10-3
J: TRBJ2-6
size: -
D: TRBD1
DNA: TGTGCCATCAGGAACGAGGGGGCAGGGGCCAACGTCCTGACTTTC
CDR3: CAIRNEGAGANVLTF

V: TRBV9
J: TRBJ2-7
size: few
D: TRBD2
DNA: TGTGCCAGCAGCGTAGATCCGGGAGGGTCCACCGAGCAGTACTTC
CDR3: CASSVDPGGSTEQYF

V: TRBV7-8
J: TRBJ2-1
size: many
D: -
DNA: TGTGCCAGCAGCTTAAGTAGTTTTGGTGAGCAGTTCTTC
CDR3: CASSLSSFGEQFF

V: TRBV7-6
J: TRBJ2-7
size: -
D: -
DNA: TGTGCCAGCAGCTTAGCGAGTGGGACCCACGAGCAGTACTTC
CDR3: CASSLASGTHEQYF

V: TRBV27
J: TRBJ2-2
size: few
D: TRBD2
DNA: TGTGCCAGCAGCCAGGGACTAGCGGGAGGGTTTACCACCGGGGAGCTGTTTTTT
CDR3: CASSQGLAGGFTTGELFF

V: TRBV7-9
J: TRBJ1-1
size: many
D: -
DNA: TGTGCCAGCAGTTTTCCGGTCCGAGAAGCTTTCTTT
CDR3: CASSFPVREAFF

V: TRBV7-9
J: TRBJ1-5
size: many
D: TRBD1
DNA: TGTGCCAGCAGCTTGTTTCGGACAGGCGAACAGCCCCAGCATTTT
CDR3: CASSLFRTGEQPQHF

V: TRBV12-3/TRBV12-4
J: TRBJ1-1
size: many
D: -
DNA: TGTGCCAGCAGTTTAATGGGTTACACTGAAGCTTTCTTT
CDR3: CASSLMGYTEAFF

V: TRBV12-3/TRBV12-4
J: TRBJ2-3
size: many
D: TRBD2
DNA: TGTGCCAGCAGTTTAATCGTTCTAGCGGGAGGATTTTCTAGCACAGATACGCAGTATTTT
CDR3: CASSLIVLAGGFSSTDTQYF